The 8 T cell receptor beta chains given below trace back to one sample, sequenced in a study of blood T cell repertoires in COVID-19. TCRdb keeps only in-frame clones here, not all; method: immunoSEQ multiplex PCR. The sample consists of fewer than 100,000 clones, around nine tenths of them appearing once. The sequenced material came from peripheral blood. The receptors here all came from a man aged 45-65 years with acute or convalescent COVID-19.

The chain carries TRBV5-1 and TRBJ2-5; D unresolved. The CDR3 totals 14 residues. The V gene lost 2 bases and the J gene lost 1 base, with 9 bases spanning the gap. From germline, CDR1 is SGHRS and CDR2 YFSETQ. This CDR3 is CASSFTTAQETQYF. The CDR3 DNA is TGCGCCAGCAGCTTTACAACAGCCCAAGAGACCCAGTACTTC.

The chain couples TRBV19 to TRBJ1-5; D perhaps matches TRBD1 (6 bases). Deletions cut 9 bases from V and 6 bases from J, with 21 bases between. This CDR3 has 15 amino acids. Germline V gives CDR1 LNHDA, CDR2 SQIVND (reference sequence). The DNA for the CDR3 is TGTGCCAGCCGAAGAACAGGGATCGACGGTCAGCCCCAGCATTTT. Protein product: CASRRTGIDGQPQHF.

The J gene is TRBJ2-1, the V gene TRBV4-2; no clear D. Germline V lookup: CDR1 LGHNA, CDR2 YNFKEQ. CDR3 length: 16 residues. Trimming removed 0 bases at V and 0 bases at J, with 9 bases between. The DNA for the CDR3 is TGTGCCAGCAGCCAAGACGGCGGTACCTCCTACAATGAGCAGTTCTTC. This gives the protein CASSQDGGTSYNEQFF.

V usage is TRBV5-1 and J usage is TRBJ2-4; possible D gene TRBD1, 6 bases. This CDR3 comprises 13 residues. Looked up from germline, CDR1 is SGHRS and CDR2 is YFSETQ. V was clipped by 3 bases and J by 8 bases, with 12 bases between them. DNA of the CDR3: TGCGCCAGCAGCTCTCGCGAGGGGGACATTCAGTACTTC. It specifies CASSSREGDIQYF.

The genes are TRBV18 and TRBJ2-7, with a weak D call TRBD2 (6 bases). Germline V lookup: CDR1 KGHSH, CDR2 LQKENI. The CDR3 sequence is 17 residues long. Trimming left V 2 bases short and J 0 bases short, with 17 bases between. CDR3 DNA: TGTGCCAGCTCACCAATTGTATCATCCGGGAGCTCCTACGAGCAGTACTTC. Translating it yields CASSPIVSSGSSYEQYF.

This sequence joins TRBV5-1 and TRBJ2-1; TRBD2 might be the D (5 bases). With 0 bases removed from V and 8 bases from J, the gap between germline ends came to 18 bases. The germline CDR1 and CDR2 sequences are SGHRS and YFSETQ. This CDR3 spans 16 amino acids. The CDR3 protein is CASSLAPSLKYDEQFF. CDR3 in DNA: TGCGCCAGCAGCTTGGCCCCTAGCCTGAAGTACGATGAGCAGTTCTTC. Combining the CDR3 with reference TRBV5-1 and TRBJ2-1 gives the whole variable domain KAGVTQTPRYLIKTRGQQVTLSCSPISGHRSVSWYQQTPGQGLQFLFEYFSETQRNKGNFPGRFSGRQFSNSRSEMNVSTLELGDSALYLCASSLAPSLKYDEQFFGPGTRLTVL.

This chain uses TRBV15 with TRBJ1-4; 7 nucleotides line up with TRBD1. Germline-derived CDR1 and CDR2 are LNHNV and YYDKDF (reference sequence). The CDR3 spans 14 residues. V lost 5 bases to trimming and J lost 5 bases; unmatched junction nucleotides: 5. Here the CDR3 reads CATSGGGENEKLFF. In nucleotides, the CDR3 is TGTGCCACCAGCGGAGGGGGCGAAAATGAAAAACTGTTTTTT.

The chain recombines TRBV15 with TRBJ2-4, with 7 bases aligning to TRBD1. CDR3 length equals 15 residues. Germline trimming cut 2 bases from V and 6 bases from J; bases unmatched to any gene: 7. CDR1 is LNHNV and CDR2 is YYDKDF in the germline V gene (reference sequence). CDR3 sequence reads: CATSRLTGDANIQYF. DNA of the CDR3: TGTGCCACCAGCAGACTTACAGGGGACGCAAACATTCAGTACTTC.